The 32 T cell receptor beta chains given below trace back to one sample, sequenced in a study of cytomegalovirus exposure and HLA in healthy donors. 60 Vbeta and 13 Jbeta primers were used in PCR. Assay used: immunoSEQ multiplex PCR; TCRdb lists only in-frame clones, some missing. This sample has around 150,000 clones; about 60% occur once, and the top ten carry 6% to 8.5%. The sequenced sample consisted of PBMCs. The source of these receptors is a woman aged 55-70 years in good health and CMV-seropositive.

The genes are TRBV5-8 and TRBJ1-5; D gene unclear. V was clipped by 0 bases and J by 5 bases, with 6 bases between them. Germline loops: CDR1 SGHTS, CDR2 YDEGEE. CDR3 size: 13 residues. CDR3 DNA sequence: TGTGCCAGCAGCTTGGAGCATGATCAGCCCCAGCATTTT. Protein product: CASSLEHDQPQHF.

This chain uses TRBV9 with TRBJ1-4, with 8 positions matching TRBD1. Germline assignment: CDR1 SGDLS and CDR2 YYNGEE. Losses at the gene ends were 3 bases for V and 4 bases for J; bases not matched to a gene: 5. This CDR3 region has 15 residues. The CDR3 DNA sequence: TGTGCCAGCAGCGGCGGACAGGGACTTAATGAAAAACTGTTTTTT. Translating it yields CASSGGQGLNEKLFF.

This clone has just one count. The genes are TRBV27 and TRBJ2-5; D remains unclear. V lost 2 bases to trimming and J lost 5 bases, with 9 bases between them. Germline CDR1 reads MNHEY; CDR2 reads SMNVEV (reference sequence). The CDR3 has 13 amino acids. CDR3 DNA sequence: TGTGCCAGCAGTTTACCCGGTCGGGAGACCCAGTACTTC. Its translation is CASSLPGRETQYF.

The rearrangement uses TRBV7-8 and TRBJ2-7; 7 bases match TRBD2. The CDR3 sequence is 14 residues long. V lost 1 base, J lost 3 bases, and 3 bases stayed unmatched. Germline CDR1 SGHVS, CDR2 FQNEAQ. CDR3 in amino acids: CASSLGPSGYEQYF. DNA of the CDR3: TGTGCCAGCAGCTTAGGTCCTAGCGGCTACGAGCAGTACTTC.

V is TRBV2 and J is TRBJ1-4; D may be TRBD1 (6 bases). CDR1 and CDR2 (germline): SNHLY, FYNNEI. Trimming pared 5 bases from V and 3 bases from J, leaving 13 bases between. The CDR3 spans 15 residues. The CDR3 coding sequence is TGTGCCAGCAGTCTCTATCAGGGGTCTAATGAAAAACTGTTTTTT. This translates into CASSLYQGSNEKLFF.

The V gene is TRBV30, the J gene TRBJ2-6; tentative D call: TRBD2 (7 bases). V was shortened by 4 bases and J by 4 bases, with 14 bases between the two germline ends. Germline lookup yields CDR1 GTSNPN and CDR2 SVGIG (reference sequence). CDR3 length: 15 residues. CDR3 in DNA: TGTGCCTGGACCTGGGGGGGGGCAGGGGCCAACGTCCTGACTTTC. Residues: CAWTWGGAGANVLTF.

This chain links TRBV28 with TRBJ1-5, with D maybe TRBD1 (5 bases). V lost 6 bases, J lost 4 bases, and 25 bases lay in between. This CDR3 is built from 18 residues. The germline CDR1 and CDR2 sequences are MDHEN and SYDVKM. This CDR3 is CASSLPGVAGYGNQPQHF. The CDR3 DNA reads TGTGCCAGCAGCCTCCCGGGGGTGGCAGGGTACGGAAATCAGCCCCAGCATTTT. Together with reference TRBV28 and TRBJ1-5, the CDR3 gives the full variable domain: DVKVTQSSRYLVKRTGEKVFLECVQDMDHENMFWYRQDPGLGLRLIYFSYDVKMKEKGDIPEGYSVSREKKERFSLILESASTNQTSMYLCASSLPGVAGYGNQPQHFGDGTRLSIL.

The chain has TRBV5-4 and TRBJ2-3, with TRBD1 matching over 11 bases. This CDR3 is 15 amino acids long. V lost 3 bases and J lost 6; bases outside the gene matches: 6. Germline assignment: CDR1 SGHNT and CDR2 YYREEE (reference sequence). The CDR3 spells CASSSRTGGWDTQYF. CDR3 nucleotides: TGTGCCAGCAGCTCCCGGACAGGGGGCTGGGATACGCAGTATTTT.

The chain recombines TRBV5-1 with TRBJ1-1, with 9 bases that match TRBD1. The germline gives CDR1 SGHRS, CDR2 YFSETQ. The CDR3 runs 15 residues. Losses at the gene ends were 4 bases for V and 5 bases for J; bases not matched to a gene: 9. The CDR3 spells CASSRTQGARTEAFF. CDR3 nucleotides: TGCGCCAGCAGCAGGACACAGGGGGCGCGGACTGAAGCTTTCTTT.

This clone was counted a few times. The chain recombines TRBV13 with TRBJ2-5; a weak D match, TRBD1 (6 bases). This CDR3 is built from 12 residues. V lost 2 bases, J lost 5 bases, and 6 bases lay in between. In germline, CDR1 is PRHDT, CDR2 FYEKMQ (reference sequence). The CDR3 DNA is TGTGCCAGCAGCTTAAGGGGGGAGACCCAGTACTTC. Translating gives CASSLRGETQYF.

This clone was picked up one time. The chain recombines TRBV28 with TRBJ1-2, with D maybe TRBD1 (6 bases). The CDR3 has 15 amino acids. CDR1 is MDHEN and CDR2 is SYDVKM in the germline V gene. Deletions cut 4 bases from V and 5 bases from J, with 17 bases between. The DNA for the CDR3 is TGTGCCAGCAGTTCACCACCGGGACAAACGTATGGCTACACCTTC. Protein product: CASSSPPGQTYGYTF.

Only a few counts were recorded for this clone. This rearrangement joins TRBV2 to TRBJ1-1, with 10 positions matching TRBD1. The germline V gene has CDR1 SNHLY and CDR2 FYNNEI. This CDR3 region has 18 residues. V lost 8 bases and J lost 3; bases outside the gene matches: 18. CDR3 residues: CASRPGTGAPGGYTEAFF. The CDR3 DNA follows: TGTGCCAGCCGTCCCGGGACAGGGGCCCCTGGGGGGTACACTGAAGCTTTCTTT.

The rearrangement uses TRBV6-5 and TRBJ2-2, with D unresolved. Germline CDR1 and CDR2: MNHEY and SVGAGI. Trimming took off 5 bases at V and 1 base at J, with 8 bases between the two ends. The CDR3 has 14 amino acids. The CDR3 spells CASSLQQNTGELFF. Here the CDR3 DNA reads TGTGCCAGCAGTCTGCAACAGAACACCGGGGAGCTGTTTTTT.

The J gene is TRBJ1-2, the V gene TRBV7-2; 7 bases map to TRBD1. CDR3 length: 14 residues. The V gene's germline CDR1 is SGHTA and CDR2 FQGNSA. The junction had 4 bases not matched to a gene; V was cut back by 3 bases and J by 3 bases. CDR3 sequence reads: CASSFEGTDYGYTF. As DNA, the CDR3 is TGTGCCAGCAGCTTCGAGGGGACAGACTATGGCTACACCTTC.

The CDR3 here is CASSFGGRGELFF. The CDR3 DNA follows: TGTGCCAGCAGCTTCGGCGGGAGGGGGGAGCTGTTTTTT. The V gene is TRBV5-6, the J gene TRBJ2-2; 8 nucleotides match TRBD2. This CDR3 contains 13 residues. With 2 bases clipped from V and 8 bases from J, the junction kept 2 bases outside the gene matches. The V gene's germline CDR1 is SGHDT and CDR2 YYEEEE.

The chain combines TRBV21-1 with TRBJ2-5; the DNA was not compared with TRBD2, the D call given in the table. TRBV21-1 is reported as a pseudogene. There are 15 residues in the CDR3. The CDR3 loop reads CASIPSGRAAKTQYF. The CDR3 DNA is TGTGCCAGCATCCCAAGCGGGAGGGCCGCGAAGACCCAGTACTTC.

The rearrangement joins TRBV6-5 to TRBJ2-3, with 7 bases fitting TRBD1. V shed 5 bases, J shed 3 bases, and the junction held 8 bases outside the gene matches. The germline gives CDR1 MNHEY, CDR2 SVGAGI. The CDR3 contains 15 residues. The CDR3: CASSLSQGKTDTQYF. The CDR3 bases are TGTGCCAGCAGTCTCTCACAGGGGAAAACAGATACGCAGTATTTT.

The chain recombines TRBV9 with TRBJ2-2, with TRBD2 matching over 7 bases. CDR3 size: 15 residues. The junction had 3 bases not matched to a gene; V was cut back by 4 bases and J by 0 bases. Germline assignment: CDR1 SGDLS and CDR2 YYNGEE. CDR3 in DNA: TGTGCCAGCAGCCTGGGGACTACGAACACCGGGGAGCTGTTTTTT. This encodes CASSLGTTNTGELFF.

This chain joins TRBV7-3 and TRBJ2-3; no firm D call. The CDR3 is 16 amino acids. Germline CDR1 reads SGHTA; CDR2 reads FQGTGA. Trimming cost V 3 bases and J 2 bases, with 15 bases left between them. The CDR3 here is CASSLGLSPITDTQYF. CDR3 in DNA: TGTGCCAGCAGCTTGGGCCTTTCCCCCATCACAGATACGCAGTATTTT.

The chain recombines TRBV4-2 with TRBJ1-1; 10 bases are a match to TRBD1. The V segment lost 4 bases and the J segment 4 bases; nucleotides outside the gene matches: 6. Per germline, CDR1 LGHNA and CDR2 YNFKEQ. The CDR3 sequence is 15 residues long. CDR3 sequence: CASSRPGTGVTEAFF. CDR3 bases: TGTGCCAGCAGCCGACCCGGGACAGGGGTCACTGAAGCTTTCTTT.

V and J are TRBV29-1 and TRBJ2-7; the D is unclear. Looked up from germline, CDR1 is SQVTM and CDR2 is ANQGSEA. The CDR3 length is 11 residues. Trimming removed 3 bases from V and 6 bases from J, with 9 bases in between. The CDR3 bases are TGCAGCGTTGAGGTCTTGCGCGAGCAGTACTTC. Its translation: CSVEVLREQYF.

This chain joins TRBV7-9 and TRBJ1-1; a possible D gene is TRBD1 (5 bases). Germline values: CDR1 SEHNR, CDR2 FQNEAQ (reference sequence). Trimming stripped 1 base from V and 3 bases from J, with 9 bases between. This CDR3 has 14 amino acids. The CDR3 coding sequence is TGTGCCAGCAGCTTAGTTCGCAGGGACACTGAAGCTTTCTTT. It yields the protein CASSLVRRDTEAFF.

This rearrangement joins TRBV30 to TRBJ2-1, with 7 bases that match TRBD2. CDR1 and CDR2 from the germline V gene are GTSNPN and SVGIG (reference sequence). The CDR3 covers 13 residues. V gave up 7 bases and J gave up 7 bases; unmatched junction bases: 10. The CDR3 DNA reads TGTGCCTCTGGAGTTAGGGAGGGGAATGAGCAGTTCTTC. Its translation: CASGVREGNEQFF.

This clone was observed a handful of times. The rearrangement uses TRBV4-1 and TRBJ2-5, with D tentatively TRBD1 (5 bases). Germline CDR1 and CDR2: MGHRA and YSYEKL. V shed 3 bases and J shed 2 bases, with 10 bases lying between them. The CDR3 loop spans 14 amino acids. The CDR3 loop is CASSQTESQETQYF. The CDR3, as DNA: TGCGCCAGCAGCCAGACAGAATCACAAGAGACCCAGTACTTC.

The CDR3 bases are TGTGCCAGCAGCGCCGACAAACGAGGGTCCTACAATGAGCAGTTCTTC. It encodes CASSADKRGSYNEQFF. This sequence joins TRBV9 and TRBJ2-1, with TRBD2 as a possible D gene (5 bases). Trimming removed 3 bases at V and 1 base at J, with 14 bases between. Germline CDR1 reads SGDLS; CDR2 reads YYNGEE. The CDR3 spans 16 residues.

The chain joins TRBV7-9 to TRBJ2-7, with 9 positions matching TRBD2. The CDR3 length is 14 residues. Germline V gives CDR1 SEHNR, CDR2 FQNEAQ (reference sequence). V lost 5 bases, J lost 5 bases, and 7 bases stayed unmatched. The CDR3 is CASSSPGGRDEQYF. Here the CDR3 DNA reads TGTGCCAGCAGCAGCCCGGGCGGGAGGGACGAGCAGTACTTC.

This clone was seen only once. V gene TRBV19 combines with J gene TRBJ2-7, with TRBD1 matching 11 bases. The ends lost 10 bases at V and 2 bases at J; junction bases unmatched: 4. The CDR3 is 13 residues long. Germline CDR1 reads LNHDA; CDR2 reads SQIVND (reference sequence). CDR3 DNA: TGTGCCACGGGACAGGGGGGCCCCTACGAGCAGTACTTC. Translating gives CATGQGGPYEQYF.

The chain links TRBV28 to TRBJ2-7; tentative D call: TRBD1 (6 bases). The CDR3 is made up of 13 amino acids. V was pared by 7 bases and J by 3 bases, with 13 bases between. The germline CDR1 and CDR2 sequences are MDHEN and SYDVKM. The CDR3 DNA reads TGTGCCAGCACTCCGACAGGACTCTACGAGCAGTACTTC. It encodes CASTPTGLYEQYF.

This clone has just a few counts. The chain recombines TRBV30 with TRBJ2-7; D might be TRBD2 (5 bases). Trimming left V 0 bases short and J 6 bases short, with 18 bases between. CDR3 length equals 15 residues. Germline assignment: CDR1 GTSNPN and CDR2 SVGIG (reference sequence). In DNA form, the CDR3 reads TGTGCCTGGAGTGTAGGACTCCCTCGGACGGGCGAGCAGTACTTC. It encodes CAWSVGLPRTGEQYF.

The chain is built from TRBV2 and TRBJ1-1; weak D call: TRBD1 (6 bases). The CDR3 consists of 14 residues. The ends were cut back, 5 bases at V and 1 base at J, with 11 bases in the middle. The V gene's germline CDR1 is SNHLY and CDR2 FYNNEI. The CDR3 spells CASSRGGANTEAFF. CDR3 bases: TGTGCCAGCAGTCGGGGGGGGGCGAACACTGAAGCTTTCTTT.

The chain employs TRBV7-9 and TRBJ2-7; a possible D gene is TRBD1 (6 bases). V shed 6 bases and J shed 6 bases, with 18 bases lying between them. Germline CDR1 reads SEHNR; CDR2 reads FQNEAQ (reference sequence). This CDR3 region has 14 residues. CDR3 nucleotide sequence: TGTGCCAGCAGGTTTACAGGGCCATCGGGCGAGCAGTACTTC. Encoded protein: CASRFTGPSGEQYF.

The chain uses TRBV9 and TRBJ2-1, with TRBD1 as a possible D gene (6 bases). V dropped 3 bases and J dropped 7 bases, with 17 bases sitting between them. From germline, CDR1 is SGDLS and CDR2 YYNGEE. This CDR3 contains 15 residues. The CDR3 bases are TGTGCCAGCAGCGCAGGGGATCGGACCTCAAATGAGCAGTTCTTC. This codes for CASSAGDRTSNEQFF.